The 26 T cell receptor beta chains given below trace back to one sample, sequenced in a study of cytomegalovirus exposure and HLA in healthy donors. Researchers ran the PCR with 60 Vbeta and 13 Jbeta primers. Generated by immunoSEQ multiplex PCR, the TCRdb table keeps only in-frame clones and is missing some. The repertoire holds 93,000 or so clones, with approximately 84% as singletons. The sequenced sample consisted of PBMCs. These receptors were taken from a woman under 30 in good health and CMV-seropositive.

V gene TRBV7-9 combines with J gene TRBJ2-5; TRBD2 agrees at 9 bases. CDR1 is SEHNR and CDR2 is FQNEAQ in the germline V gene (reference sequence). CDR3 length equals 12 residues. The ends lost 8 bases at V and 3 bases at J; junction bases unmatched: 1. The CDR3 bases are TGTGCCAGCCGCGGGGGGGAAGAGACCCAGTACTTC. Its protein is CASRGGEETQYF.

V gene TRBV18 combines with J gene TRBJ1-4, with D maybe TRBD1 (6 bases). Germline values: CDR1 KGHSH, CDR2 LQKENI. The V gene lost 3 bases and the J gene lost 5 bases, with 16 bases spanning the gap. The CDR3 runs 16 residues. The CDR3 nucleotides are TGTGCCAGCTCACCCTTCGACGGGACAAGCAATGAAAAACTGTTTTTT. Translation gives CASSPFDGTSNEKLFF. The complete variable domain, with remaining parts taken from reference TRBV18 and TRBJ1-4, reads NAGVMQNPRHLVRRRGQEARLRCSPMKGHSHVYWYRQLPEEGLKFMVYLQKENIIDESGMPKERFSAEFPKEGPSILRIQQVVRGDSAAYFCASSPFDGTSNEKLFFGSGTQLSVL.

The V gene is TRBV14, the J gene TRBJ1-3; no clear D. Germline-derived CDR1 and CDR2 are SGHDN and FVKESK. Trimming removed 1 base from V and 0 bases from J, with 13 bases in between. The CDR3 has 17 residues. DNA of the CDR3: TGTGCCAGCAGCCAAGGGCTGACAAGAAACTCTGGAAACACCATATATTTT. Translated: CASSQGLTRNSGNTIYF.

The J gene is TRBJ1-2, the V gene TRBV5-6; a weak D match, TRBD1 (5 bases). CDR3 length: 16 residues. Trimming removed 4 bases at V and 5 bases at J, with 21 bases between. Per the germline V gene, CDR1 is SGHDT and CDR2 is YYEEEE. The CDR3 sequence is CASSPDSTILTYGYTF. The DNA for the CDR3 is TGTGCCAGCAGCCCCGACAGTACGATCTTGACGTATGGCTACACCTTC.

This rearrangement joins TRBV20-1 to TRBJ2-1, with D possibly matching TRBD1 (5 bases). Germline values: CDR1 DFQATT, CDR2 SNEGSKA (reference sequence). Between the trimmed V and J ends, which lost 3 bases and 8 bases, there was a span of 8 bases. This CDR3 is built from 11 residues. CDR3 nucleotide sequence: TGCAGTGCTAGTAAAGGGGATGAGCAGTTCTTC. This encodes CSASKGDEQFF.

The chain uses TRBV9 and TRBJ1-5, with TRBD1 matching 9 bases. The V segment lost 3 bases and the J segment 5 bases; nucleotides outside the gene matches: 0. CDR1 is SGDLS, CDR2 YYNGEE, per germline. The CDR3 is made up of 13 amino acids. The CDR3 protein is CASSGQGDQPQHF. The CDR3 DNA is TGTGCCAGCAGCGGACAGGGGGATCAGCCCCAGCATTTT.

The chain carries TRBV4-1 and TRBJ2-2, with D possibly matching TRBD2 (6 bases). There are 14 residues in the CDR3. Trimming stripped 1 base from V and 6 bases from J, with 9 bases between. Germline V lookup: CDR1 MGHRA, CDR2 YSYEKL. The CDR3 loop reads CASSQASDAGELFF. CDR3 coding DNA: TGCGCCAGCAGCCAAGCTAGCGATGCCGGGGAGCTGTTTTTT.

The V call is TRBV18, the J call TRBJ2-5; D may be TRBD2 (7 bases). Germline V CDR1 and CDR2: KGHSH, LQKENI. The CDR3 is 18 residues long. Trimming took 2 bases from V and 5 from J, leaving 24 bases between them. The chain's CDR3 is CASSPSVGAGAYVETQYF. The CDR3 nucleotides are TGTGCCAGCTCACCAAGTGTGGGTGCGGGGGCGTACGTTGAGACCCAGTACTTC.

The chain combines TRBV5-1 with TRBJ2-2; maybe TRBD1 (5 bases). The CDR3 runs 13 residues. Trimming shortened V by 4 bases and J by 7 bases, and 11 bases separated the two germline ends. Germline values: CDR1 SGHRS, CDR2 YFSETQ. The CDR3 DNA reads as TGCGCCAGCAGCGCCAGGGCCAACGGGGAGCTGTTTTTT. Translating gives CASSARANGELFF.

This chain joins TRBV7-3 and TRBJ2-5; TRBD2 agrees at 10 bases. V was pared by 5 bases and J by 7 bases, with 10 bases of the junction left unmatched. This CDR3 has 15 residues. Germline V gives CDR1 SGHTA, CDR2 FQGTGA. The CDR3 loop is CASSPLAGAGGTQYF. The CDR3 DNA reads TGTGCCAGCAGCCCCCTAGCGGGGGCCGGGGGGACCCAGTACTTC.

This sequence joins TRBV6-5 and TRBJ2-3; 9 bases align to TRBD1. Germline V gives CDR1 MNHEY, CDR2 SVGAGI. The V segment lost 2 bases and the J segment 3 bases; nucleotides outside the gene matches: 6. The CDR3 has 16 amino acids. CDR3 sequence: CASSYSWTGVTDTQYF. CDR3 sequence (DNA): TGTGCCAGCAGTTACAGCTGGACAGGGGTAACAGATACGCAGTATTTT.

V and J are TRBV5-1 and TRBJ1-1, with TRBD1 matching 10 bases. The V and J ends lost 5 bases and 1 base, in that order; junction bases with no gene match: 23. Per germline, CDR1 SGHRS and CDR2 YFSETQ. The CDR3 totals 21 residues. The CDR3 reads CASRGGTGQGRSNDRNTEAFF. The CDR3 region has the DNA TGCGCCAGCAGAGGGGGCACGGGACAGGGGCGATCTAACGACAGGAACACTGAAGCTTTCTTT. The entire variable domain, with the rest obtained from reference TRBV5-1 and TRBJ1-1, is as follows: KAGVTQTPRYLIKTRGQQVTLSCSPISGHRSVSWYQQTPGQGLQFLFEYFSETQRNKGNFPGRFSGRQFSNSRSEMNVSTLELGDSALYLCASRGGTGQGRSNDRNTEAFFGQGTRLTVV.

This clone was recorded once. The J gene is TRBJ1-2, the V gene TRBV28; possibly TRBD1 for D (5 bases). The CDR3 runs to 14 residues. Trimming shortened V by 5 bases and J by 4 bases, and 14 bases separated the two germline ends. Germline CDR1 MDHEN, CDR2 SYDVKM. In DNA, the CDR3 is TGTGCCAGCAGTGCACGACAGCACTCCTATGGCTACACCTTC. As protein: CASSARQHSYGYTF.

The gene calls are TRBV29-1 and TRBJ2-5; 8 bases agree with TRBD2. With 4 bases clipped from V and 5 bases from J, the junction kept 9 bases outside the gene matches. The CDR3 has 14 residues. Looked up from germline, CDR1 is SQVTM and CDR2 is ANQGSEA. CDR3 region: CSVVRLAGGETQYF. CDR3 in DNA: TGCAGCGTTGTGAGGCTAGCGGGTGGGGAGACCCAGTACTTC.

The rearrangement joins TRBV7-2 to TRBJ2-2; 10 nucleotides align to TRBD2. Trimming cost V 5 bases and J 4 bases; bases outside gene matches: 10. The germline CDR1 and CDR2 sequences are SGHTA and FQGNSA. This CDR3 region has 17 residues. The CDR3 DNA reads as TGTGCCAGCAGCCTAAAACTAGCGGGGCGCGGCACCGGGGAGCTGTTTTTT. It yields the protein CASSLKLAGRGTGELFF.

The rearrangement joins TRBV18 to TRBJ2-3; D gene ambiguous. Germline-derived CDR1 and CDR2 are KGHSH and LQKENI. The V and J ends lost 2 bases and 6 bases respectively, with 9 bases between them. This CDR3 has 13 residues. CDR3 in amino acids: CASSPESTDTQYF. As DNA, the CDR3 is TGTGCCAGCTCACCAGAGTCCACGGATACGCAGTATTTT.

J is TRBJ1-1 and V is TRBV6-1, with 12 bases aligning to TRBD1. J lost 5 bases, V lost 11 bases, and 9 bases had no gene match. Germline loops: CDR1 MNHNS, CDR2 SASEGT. The CDR3 length is 14 residues. CDR3 nucleotides: TGTGCCGGGGACAGGGGGCTTGGGAGTACTGAAGCTTTCTTT. Protein sequence: CAGDRGLGSTEAFF.

The chain couples TRBV6-5 to TRBJ1-6, with 8 bases identical to TRBD1. The CDR3 has 15 residues. The trim removed 9 bases at V and 7 bases at J, leaving 11 bases unmatched. CDR1 and CDR2 (germline): MNHEY, SVGAGI. CDR3 nucleotides: TGTGCCAGTGGAAAAGGTGGGACAGGCAATTCACCCCTCCACTTT. Protein sequence: CASGKGGTGNSPLHF.

The CDR3 nucleotides read TGTGCCAGCAGTGAACGCGACGAGCAGTACTTC. It specifies CASSERDEQYF. The V and J genes are TRBV2 and TRBJ2-7; D not certain. V shed 2 bases and J shed 5 bases, with 4 bases lying between them. The CDR3 has 11 residues. Germline assignment: CDR1 SNHLY and CDR2 FYNNEI.

Comment on this clone: A read error may account for a junction end that differs from germline. The chain combines TRBV7-9 with TRBJ1-1, with D tentatively TRBD1 (5 bases). The CDR3 length is 11 residues. Germline CDR1 reads SEHNR; CDR2 reads FQNEAQ (reference sequence). The CDR3 loop is CSSKPGDLTFF. CDR3 DNA sequence: TGTTCCAGCAAACCGGGGGATCTGACTTTCTTT.

The chain uses TRBV7-2 and TRBJ2-5, with D possibly TRBD1 on 5 matching bases. The germline CDR1 and CDR2 sequences are SGHTA and FQGNSA. V lost 4 bases and J lost 7, with 16 bases in between. The CDR3 sequence is 14 residues long. CDR3 sequence (DNA): TGTGCCAGCAGCTATGACAGTTTTGACGGGACCCAGTACTTC. Translating gives CASSYDSFDGTQYF. Full variable domain (missing parts from reference TRBV7-2 and TRBJ2-5): GAGVSQSPSNKVTEKGKDVELRCDPISGHTALYWYRQSLGQGLEFLIYFQGNSAPDKSGLPSDRFSAERTGGSVSTLTIQRTQQEDSAVYLCASSYDSFDGTQYFGPGTRLLVL.

The J gene is TRBJ2-2, the V gene TRBV27; 9 bases are a match to TRBD2. V trimming: 2 bases; J trimming: 4 bases; junction bases outside the gene matches: 5. Germline CDR1 MNHEY, CDR2 SMNVEV (reference sequence). The length of the CDR3 is 16 residues. Here the CDR3 DNA reads TGTGCCAGCAGTTTACGGGCGGGAGGGCCCACCGGGGAGCTGTTTTTT. Translating it yields CASSLRAGGPTGELFF.

The chain joins TRBV28 to TRBJ1-5; D may be TRBD1 (6 bases). Germline CDR1 MDHEN, CDR2 SYDVKM. The CDR3 covers 14 residues. V was cut by 3 bases and J by 3 bases, with 9 bases left in between. The CDR3 nucleotides read TGTGCCAGCAGTTTTGGACAGATCAATCAGCCCCAGCATTTT. Amino acid sequence: CASSFGQINQPQHF. The whole variable domain, filled in from reference TRBV28 and TRBJ1-5, reads DVKVTQSSRYLVKRTGEKVFLECVQDMDHENMFWYRQDPGLGLRLIYFSYDVKMKEKGDIPEGYSVSREKKERFSLILESASTNQTSMYLCASSFGQINQPQHFGDGTRLSIL.

This chain joins TRBV7-6 and TRBJ2-2; 7 bases align to TRBD1. V trimming: 2 bases; J trimming: 2 bases; junction bases outside the gene matches: 14. Germline loops: CDR1 SGHVS, CDR2 FNYEAQ. This CDR3 has 19 amino acids. The CDR3 protein is CASSLIRGLTGPNTGELFF. CDR3 in DNA: TGTGCCAGCAGCTTAATCAGGGGCCTGACAGGGCCAAACACCGGGGAGCTGTTTTTT.

This clone was found a few times. The genes are TRBV7-6 and TRBJ2-7, with D possibly being TRBD1 (6 bases). With 3 bases removed from V and 2 bases from J, the gap between germline ends came to 14 bases. This CDR3 is built from 15 residues. Per germline, CDR1 SGHVS and CDR2 FNYEAQ. The CDR3 loop is CASSLDQGYTYEQYF. The CDR3 DNA sequence: TGTGCCAGCAGCTTGGACCAGGGGTACACCTACGAGCAGTACTTC.

CDR3: CAWGTGNHQPQHF. The CDR3, as DNA: TGTGCCTGGGGAACAGGGAATCATCAGCCCCAGCATTTT. This chain joins TRBV30 and TRBJ1-5, with TRBD1 as a possible D gene (6 bases). The germline V gene encodes CDR1 GTSNPN and CDR2 SVGIG (reference sequence). V was shortened by 5 bases and J by 5 bases, with 13 bases between the two germline ends. The CDR3 is 13 amino acids.